This TCR beta chain originates from a study of regulatory T cells in long-lasting Graves disease. As to time point: persistent/refractory GD, antithyroid drugs over 5 years with positive TRAb. PBMCs provided the RNA from which the TCR library was made. The collection involved drawing roughly 9.1 milliliters of peripheral blood into EDTA tubes. This clonotype was counted at least ten times. Its antigen is as yet unknown. Study-level results: Persistent disease was characterized by preferential usage of TRBV28, TRBJ1-2 and TRBJ2-5. The number of shared public clonotypes was higher in persistent patients (2,741) than new patients (966).

Germline V gives CDR1 MNHEY, CDR2 SVGEGT. The ends were cut back, 2 bases at V and 0 bases at J, with 10 bases in the middle. This CDR3 has 15 residues. For TCR beta, libraries came from iRepertoire HTBI primers and Arm-PCR of CDR3 regions. In TCRdb, the multiplex PCR reads were re-called with MiXCR into one record per CDR3 protein. The data show under 500,000 distinct CDR3 sequences, around 21% seen once. The TCR comes from a female donor with Graves disease. The sequenced sample was peripheral blood mononuclear cells (PBMCs), obtained when the disease was refractory, from a patient treated with antithyroid drugs. The chain has TRBV6-2 or TRBV6-3 and TRBJ1-1, with D perhaps matching TRBD1 (6 bases). The CDR3 spells CASSYTNRVNTEAFF. The CDR3 DNA reads as TGTGCCAGCAGTTACACTAACAGGGTGAACACTGAAGCTTTCTTT.